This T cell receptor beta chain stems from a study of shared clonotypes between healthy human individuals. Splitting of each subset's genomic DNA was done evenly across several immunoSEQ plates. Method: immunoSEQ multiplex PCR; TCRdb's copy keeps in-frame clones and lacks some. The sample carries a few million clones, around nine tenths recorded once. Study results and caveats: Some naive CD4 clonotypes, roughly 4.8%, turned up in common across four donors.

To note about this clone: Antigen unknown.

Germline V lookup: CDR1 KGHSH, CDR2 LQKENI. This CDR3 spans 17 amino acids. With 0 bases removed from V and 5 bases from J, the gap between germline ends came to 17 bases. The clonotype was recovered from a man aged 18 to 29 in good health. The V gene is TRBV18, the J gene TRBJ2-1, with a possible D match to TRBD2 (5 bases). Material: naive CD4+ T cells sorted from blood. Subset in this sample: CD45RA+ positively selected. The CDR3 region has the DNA TGTGCCAGCTCACCACCACTAGAACAGTTGTTGAACAATGAGCAGTTCTTC. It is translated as CASSPPLEQLLNNEQFF.